This T cell receptor (beta chain) was sequenced for a study of PD-L1 blockade in urothelial cancer. The wider study: At 3 weeks (second dose) and 6 weeks after starting treatment, blood was analyzed.

Whole-study findings and limits: It was durable-benefit patients whose tumor-associated blood clones expanded more at 3 weeks. Pretreatment TCR clonality in blood under the median foretold superior survival.

The data were produced by immunoSEQ multiplex PCR, yet TCRdb's version contains in-frame clones alone and is incomplete. The table lists about 84,000 clones, 82% of them singletons. Worth noting for this clone: Its antigen is as yet unknown.

The TCR sequence derives from a man between 65 and 85 years old with urothelial cancer. Sequences were derived from PBMCs, sampled around atezolizumab (anti-PD-L1) treatment.

The CDR3 loop reads CASRPATSGTDTQYF. The CDR3 DNA sequence: TGCGCCAGCAGGCCAGCGACTAGCGGCACAGATACGCAGTATTTT. This sequence joins TRBV5-1 and TRBJ2-3; TRBD2 agrees at 8 bases. Per germline, CDR1 SGHRS and CDR2 YFSETQ. V lost 5 bases, J lost 1 base, and 6 bases stayed unmatched. The CDR3 covers 15 residues.